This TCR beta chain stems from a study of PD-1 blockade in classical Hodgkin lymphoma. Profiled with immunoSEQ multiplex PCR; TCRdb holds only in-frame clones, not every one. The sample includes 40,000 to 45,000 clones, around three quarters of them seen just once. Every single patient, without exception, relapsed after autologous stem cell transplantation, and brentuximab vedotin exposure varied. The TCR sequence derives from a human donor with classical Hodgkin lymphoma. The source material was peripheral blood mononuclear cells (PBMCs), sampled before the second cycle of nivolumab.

The CDR3 spells CASSVQGLATYNEQFF. The CDR3 nucleotides are TGTGCCAGCAGCGTACAGGGACTAGCGACGTACAATGAGCAGTTCTTC. The rearrangement uses TRBV9 and TRBJ2-1; 10 positions match TRBD2. Trimming took 1 base from V and 4 from J; bases not matched to a gene: 5. Germline CDR1 reads SGDLS; CDR2 reads YYNGEE. This CDR3 contains 16 residues.